The TCR beta chain described here comes from a study of T cell changes during pregnancy in multiple sclerosis. Germline trimming cut 4 bases from V and 5 bases from J; bases unmatched to any gene: 10. CDR1 LNHDA and CDR2 SQIVND come from the germline V gene (reference sequence). This CDR3 comprises 16 residues. The assay was immunoSEQ multiplex PCR, and TCRdb's table has in-frame clones only and misses some. The table records some 49,000 clones, 85% to 90% of them present only once. This clonotype originated in a female donor in good health, enrolled as a control in a pregnancy study. Source: peripheral blood, taken after pregnancy. This sequence joins TRBV19 and TRBJ1-5; 8 bases align to TRBD1. CDR3 region: CASSTTGTGNHQPQHF. CDR3 DNA sequence: TGTGCCAGTAGTACGACCGGGACAGGTAATCATCAGCCCCAGCATTTT.